This T cell receptor (beta chain) stems from a study of shared T cell receptors in the human thymus. Trimming pared 1 base from V and 3 bases from J, leaving 10 bases between. The CDR3 length is 14 residues. CDR1 is MGHRA and CDR2 is YSYEKL in the germline V gene. This clone was counted only a few times. The data were produced by immunoSEQ multiplex PCR, yet TCRdb's version contains in-frame clones alone and is incomplete. Of about 660,000 clones listed, 85% to 90% are singletons. In addition, the sample was reused for a study of human thymus T cells. That source notes: The source of the thymus tissue was resections taken during corrective heart surgery. Repertoires from thymus and blood appeared to show biased V and J gene usage.

The sequenced sample consisted of thymocytes. The TCR sequence derives from a boy less than two years old with a congenital heart defect. The chain carries TRBV4-1 and TRBJ2-7; tentatively, D is TRBD1 (6 bases). The CDR3 loop is CASSQVARGYEQYF. The CDR3 DNA sequence: TGCGCCAGCAGCCAAGTCGCCAGGGGCTACGAGCAGTACTTC.